This T cell receptor (beta chain) was found in a study of neurological immune-mediated disorders. Whole-study results and caveats: No CDR3 amino acid sequences were shared by expanded clones across subjects, suggesting private repertoires in all groups.

Germline lookup yields CDR1 ENHRY and CDR2 SYGVKD. V lost 2 bases and J 5 bases, leaving 19 bases between the germline ends. The CDR3 runs to 16 residues. The cDNA came from 5'RACE with 10-nucleotide random UMIs. Every sequencing run produced over 190 million TCR-beta sequences that came from 15-18 subjects. TCRdb processed the 5' RACE reads anew with MiXCR; each CDR3 protein has one entry. The sample records tens of thousands of distinct CDR3 sequences, 12% to 15% being singletons. In its sample, this clonotype was seen many times. Its antigen is unidentified. Sample time point: longitudinal time-point 1 (baseline). For the unsorted libraries, 2 million PBMCs stored at -80 C served as input.

This chain uses TRBV10-3 with TRBJ2-7; unclear D gene. The clonotype comes from a female donor with HTLV-1-associated myelopathy (HAM/TSP). Sequencing input: PBMCs. The CDR3 DNA reads TGTGCCATCAGTGAGCCCCGCGGAGCCCATGGTAACGAGCAGTACTTC. It yields the protein CAISEPRGAHGNEQYF.